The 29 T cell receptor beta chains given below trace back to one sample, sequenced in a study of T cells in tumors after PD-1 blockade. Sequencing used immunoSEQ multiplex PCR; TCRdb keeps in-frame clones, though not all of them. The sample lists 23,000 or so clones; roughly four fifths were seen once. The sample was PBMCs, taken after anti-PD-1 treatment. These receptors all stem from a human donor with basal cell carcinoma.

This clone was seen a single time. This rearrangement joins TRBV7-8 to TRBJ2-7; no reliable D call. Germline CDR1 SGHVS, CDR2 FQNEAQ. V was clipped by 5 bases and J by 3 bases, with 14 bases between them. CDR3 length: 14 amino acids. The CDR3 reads CASSPPEDDYEQYF. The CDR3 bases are TGTGCCAGCAGCCCCCCGGAAGATGACTACGAGCAGTACTTC. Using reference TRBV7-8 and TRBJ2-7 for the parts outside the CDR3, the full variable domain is GAGVSQSPRYKVAKRGQDVALRCDPISGHVSLFWYQQALGQGPEFLTYFQNEAQLDKSGLPSDRFFAERPEGSVSTLKIQRTQQEDSAVYLCASSPPEDDYEQYFGPGTRLTVT.

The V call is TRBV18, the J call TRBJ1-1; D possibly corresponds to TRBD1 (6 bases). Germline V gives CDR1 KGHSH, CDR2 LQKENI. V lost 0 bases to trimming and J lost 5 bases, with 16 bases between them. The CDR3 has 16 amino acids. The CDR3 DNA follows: TGTGCCAGCTCACCACCGAATGGGGGGCCGGGGACTGAAGCTTTCTTT. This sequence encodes CASSPPNGGPGTEAFF.

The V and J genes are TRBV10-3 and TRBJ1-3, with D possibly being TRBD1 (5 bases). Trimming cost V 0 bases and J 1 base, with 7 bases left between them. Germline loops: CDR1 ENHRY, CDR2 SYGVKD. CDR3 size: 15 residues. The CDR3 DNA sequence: TGTGCCATCAGTGAGTCGGGGGTATCTGGAAACACCATATATTTT. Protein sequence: CAISESGVSGNTIYF.

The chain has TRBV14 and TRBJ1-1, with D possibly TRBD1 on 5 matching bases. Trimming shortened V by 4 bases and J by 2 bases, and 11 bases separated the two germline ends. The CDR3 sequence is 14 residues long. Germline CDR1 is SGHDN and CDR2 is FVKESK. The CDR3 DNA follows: TGTGCCAGCAGCCCCCGGGACTACAACACTGAAGCTTTCTTT. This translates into CASSPRDYNTEAFF.

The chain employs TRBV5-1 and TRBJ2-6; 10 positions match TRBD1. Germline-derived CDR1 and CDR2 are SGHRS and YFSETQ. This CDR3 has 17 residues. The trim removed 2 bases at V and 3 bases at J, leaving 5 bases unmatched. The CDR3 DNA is TGCGCCAGCAGCTTTTCGACAGGGGGCGGTGGGGCCAACGTCCTGACTTTC. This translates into CASSFSTGGGGANVLTF.

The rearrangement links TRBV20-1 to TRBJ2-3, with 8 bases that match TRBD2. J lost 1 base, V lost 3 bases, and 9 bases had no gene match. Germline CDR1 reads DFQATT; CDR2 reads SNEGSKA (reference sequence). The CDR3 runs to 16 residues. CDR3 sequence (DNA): TGCAGTGCTAGTGAACTTAGCGGGGTGGGCACAGATACGCAGTATTTT. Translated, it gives CSASELSGVGTDTQYF.

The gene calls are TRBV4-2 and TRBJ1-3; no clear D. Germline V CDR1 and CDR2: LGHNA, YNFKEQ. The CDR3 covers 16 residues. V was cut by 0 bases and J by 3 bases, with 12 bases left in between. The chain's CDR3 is CASSQEGRVRGNTIYF. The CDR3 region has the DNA TGTGCCAGCAGCCAAGAGGGGAGGGTACGTGGAAACACCATATATTTT.

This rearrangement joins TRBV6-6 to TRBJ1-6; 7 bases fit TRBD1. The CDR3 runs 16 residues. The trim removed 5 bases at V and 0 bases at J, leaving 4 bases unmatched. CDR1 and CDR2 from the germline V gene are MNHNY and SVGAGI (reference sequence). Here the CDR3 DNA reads TGTGCCAGCAGTGGCGGGACAGCCTCCTATAATTCACCCCTCCACTTT. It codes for CASSGGTASYNSPLHF.

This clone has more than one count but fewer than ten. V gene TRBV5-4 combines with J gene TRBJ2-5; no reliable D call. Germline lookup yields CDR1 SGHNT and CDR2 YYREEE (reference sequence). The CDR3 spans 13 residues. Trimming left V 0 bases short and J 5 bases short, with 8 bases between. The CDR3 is CASSLGPSETQYF. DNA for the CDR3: TGTGCCAGCAGCTTGGGACCGTCCGAGACCCAGTACTTC.

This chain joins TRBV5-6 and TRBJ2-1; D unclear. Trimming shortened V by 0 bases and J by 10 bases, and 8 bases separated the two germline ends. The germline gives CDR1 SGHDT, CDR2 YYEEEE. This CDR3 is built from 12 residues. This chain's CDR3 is CASSLAGEEQFF. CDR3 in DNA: TGTGCCAGCAGCTTGGCGGGCGAAGAGCAGTTCTTC. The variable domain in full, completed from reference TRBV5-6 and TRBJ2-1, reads DAGVTQSPTHLIKTRGQQVTLRCSPKSGHDTVSWYQQALGQGPQFIFQYYEEEERQRGNFPDRFSGHQFPNYSSELNVNALLLGDSALYLCASSLAGEEQFFGPGTRLTVL.

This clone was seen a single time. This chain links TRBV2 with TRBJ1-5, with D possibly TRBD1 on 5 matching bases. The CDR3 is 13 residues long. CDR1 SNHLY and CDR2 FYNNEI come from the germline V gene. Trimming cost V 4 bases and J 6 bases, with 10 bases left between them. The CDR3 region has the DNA TGTGCCAGCAGTGCCGGGACGGGTCAGCCCCAGCATTTT. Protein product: CASSAGTGQPQHF.

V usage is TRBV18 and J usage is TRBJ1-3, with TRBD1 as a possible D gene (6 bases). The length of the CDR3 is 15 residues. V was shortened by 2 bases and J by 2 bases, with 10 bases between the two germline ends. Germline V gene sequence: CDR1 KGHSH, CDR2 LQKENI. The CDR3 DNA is TGTGCCAGCTCACCAAAGGCAGGGGCTGGAAACACCATATATTTT. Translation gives CASSPKAGAGNTIYF.

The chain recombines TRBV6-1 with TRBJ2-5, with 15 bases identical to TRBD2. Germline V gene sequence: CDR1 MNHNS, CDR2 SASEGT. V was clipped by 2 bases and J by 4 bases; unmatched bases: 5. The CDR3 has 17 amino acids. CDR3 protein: CASSELRTSGGGETQYF. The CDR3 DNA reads TGTGCCAGCAGTGAACTCCGGACTAGCGGGGGGGGAGAGACCCAGTACTTC.

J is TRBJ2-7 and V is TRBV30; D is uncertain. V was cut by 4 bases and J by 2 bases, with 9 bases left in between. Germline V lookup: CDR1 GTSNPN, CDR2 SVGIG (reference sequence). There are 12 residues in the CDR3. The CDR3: CAWIAGPYEQYF. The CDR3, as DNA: TGTGCCTGGATTGCAGGACCCTACGAGCAGTACTTC.

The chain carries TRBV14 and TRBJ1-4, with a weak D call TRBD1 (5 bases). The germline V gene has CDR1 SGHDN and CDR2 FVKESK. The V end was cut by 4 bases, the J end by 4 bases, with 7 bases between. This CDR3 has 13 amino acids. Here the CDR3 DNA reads TGTGCCAGCAGCCCAGGGCTTAATGAAAAACTGTTTTTT. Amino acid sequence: CASSPGLNEKLFF.

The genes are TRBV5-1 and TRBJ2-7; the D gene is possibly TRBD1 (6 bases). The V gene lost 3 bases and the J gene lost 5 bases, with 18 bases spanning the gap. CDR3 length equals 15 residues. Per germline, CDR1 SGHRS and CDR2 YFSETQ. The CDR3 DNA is TGCGCCAGCAGCTCTACCGCCGGGACATTCGACGAGCAGTACTTC. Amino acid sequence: CASSSTAGTFDEQYF.

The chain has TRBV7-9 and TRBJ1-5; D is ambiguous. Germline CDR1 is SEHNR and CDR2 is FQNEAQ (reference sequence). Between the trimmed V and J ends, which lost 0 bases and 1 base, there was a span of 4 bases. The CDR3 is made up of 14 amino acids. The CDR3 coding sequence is TGTGCCAGCAGCTTAGCGGGGAGCAATCAGCCCCAGCATTTT. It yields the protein CASSLAGSNQPQHF.

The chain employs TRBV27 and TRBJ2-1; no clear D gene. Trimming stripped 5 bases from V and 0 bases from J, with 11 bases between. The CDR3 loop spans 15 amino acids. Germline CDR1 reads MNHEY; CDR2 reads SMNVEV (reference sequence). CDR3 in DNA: TGTGCCAGCAGTGACTGGTCGAGCTCCTACAATGAGCAGTTCTTC. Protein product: CASSDWSSSYNEQFF.

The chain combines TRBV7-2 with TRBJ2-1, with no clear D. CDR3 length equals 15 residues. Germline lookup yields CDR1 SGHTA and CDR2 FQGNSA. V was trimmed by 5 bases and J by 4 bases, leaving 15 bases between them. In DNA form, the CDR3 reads TGTGCCAGCAGCCCTTGGGTGGGGATATACAATGAGCAGTTCTTC. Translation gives CASSPWVGIYNEQFF.

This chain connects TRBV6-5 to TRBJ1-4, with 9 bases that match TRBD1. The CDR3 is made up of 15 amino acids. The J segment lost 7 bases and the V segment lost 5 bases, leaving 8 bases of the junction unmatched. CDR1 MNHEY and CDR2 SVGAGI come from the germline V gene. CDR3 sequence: CASSKTDRGGEKLFF. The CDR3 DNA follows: TGTGCCAGCAGTAAAACCGACAGGGGGGGTGAAAAACTGTTTTTT.

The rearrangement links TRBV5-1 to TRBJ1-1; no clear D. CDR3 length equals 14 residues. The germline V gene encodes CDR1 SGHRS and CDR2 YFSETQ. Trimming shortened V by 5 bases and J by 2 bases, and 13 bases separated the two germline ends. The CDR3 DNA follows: TGCGCCAGCAGATCTACGGGGTCCAACACTGAAGCTTTCTTT. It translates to CASRSTGSNTEAFF.

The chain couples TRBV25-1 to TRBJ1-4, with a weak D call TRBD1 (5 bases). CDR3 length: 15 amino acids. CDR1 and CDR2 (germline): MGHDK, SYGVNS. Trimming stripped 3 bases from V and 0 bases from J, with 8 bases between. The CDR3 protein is CASSDIGATNEKLFF. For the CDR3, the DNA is TGTGCCAGCAGTGATATAGGGGCAACTAATGAAAAACTGTTTTTT.

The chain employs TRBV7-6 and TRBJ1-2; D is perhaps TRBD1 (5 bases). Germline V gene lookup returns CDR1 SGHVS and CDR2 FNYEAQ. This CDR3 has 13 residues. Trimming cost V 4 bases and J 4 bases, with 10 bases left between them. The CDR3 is CASSWDGSYGYTF. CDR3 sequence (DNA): TGTGCCAGCAGCTGGGACGGTAGCTATGGCTACACCTTC.

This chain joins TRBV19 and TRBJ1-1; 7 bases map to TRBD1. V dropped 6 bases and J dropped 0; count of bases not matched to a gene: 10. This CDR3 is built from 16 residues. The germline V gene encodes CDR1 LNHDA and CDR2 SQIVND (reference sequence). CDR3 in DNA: TGTGCCAGTAGCCCCAGGGAGGGGACAGTGAACACTGAAGCTTTCTTT. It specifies CASSPREGTVNTEAFF.

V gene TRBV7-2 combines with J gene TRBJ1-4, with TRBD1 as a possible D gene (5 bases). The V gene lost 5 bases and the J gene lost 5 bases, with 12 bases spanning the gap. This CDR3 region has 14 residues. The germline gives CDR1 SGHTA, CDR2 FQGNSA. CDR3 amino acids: CASSQGRTNEKLFF. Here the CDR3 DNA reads TGTGCCAGCAGCCAGGGACGGACGAATGAAAAACTGTTTTTT.

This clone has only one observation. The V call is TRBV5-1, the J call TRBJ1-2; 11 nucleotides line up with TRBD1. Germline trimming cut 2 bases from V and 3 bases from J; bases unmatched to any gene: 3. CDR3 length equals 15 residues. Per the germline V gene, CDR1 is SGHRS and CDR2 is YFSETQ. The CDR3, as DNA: TGCGCCAGCAGCTTAGGACAGGGGGCAGACTATGGCTACACCTTC. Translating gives CASSLGQGADYGYTF.

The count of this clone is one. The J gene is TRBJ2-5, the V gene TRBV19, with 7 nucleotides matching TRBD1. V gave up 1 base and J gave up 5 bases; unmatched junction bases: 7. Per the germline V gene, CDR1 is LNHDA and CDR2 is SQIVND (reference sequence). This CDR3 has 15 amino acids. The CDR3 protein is CASSIATGRGETQYF. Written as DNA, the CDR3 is TGTGCCAGTAGTATAGCCACCGGCAGGGGGGAGACCCAGTACTTC.

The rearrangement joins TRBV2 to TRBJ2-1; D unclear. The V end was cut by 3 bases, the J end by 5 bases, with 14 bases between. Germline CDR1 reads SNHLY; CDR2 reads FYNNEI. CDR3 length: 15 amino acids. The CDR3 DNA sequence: TGTGCCAGCAGTGATGTGACGGCCGGCCACAATGAGCAGTTCTTC. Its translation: CASSDVTAGHNEQFF. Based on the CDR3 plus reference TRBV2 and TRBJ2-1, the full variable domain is EPEVTQTPSHQVTQMGQEVILRCVPISNHLYFYWYRQILGQKVEFLVSFYNNEISEKSEIFDDQFSVERPDGSNFTLKIRSTKLEDSAMYFCASSDVTAGHNEQFFGPGTRLTVL.

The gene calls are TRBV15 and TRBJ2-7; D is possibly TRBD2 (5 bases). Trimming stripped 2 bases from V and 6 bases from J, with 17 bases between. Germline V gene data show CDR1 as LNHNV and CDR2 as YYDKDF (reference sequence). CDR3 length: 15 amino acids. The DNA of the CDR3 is TGTGCCACCAGCAGATCCCCCGGGGTTCTCGGCGAGCAGTACTTC. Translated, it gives CATSRSPGVLGEQYF.